Listed below are T cell receptor beta chains from one sample, sequenced in a study of T cells of healthy individuals. TCRdb independently ran MiXCR on the 5' RACE reads; one entry per CDR3 protein. The top ten hold roughly 6.2% of the sample, which has over 95,000 distinct CDR3 sequences, approximately 15% seen once. The receptors originated from a human donor in good health. CDR3s include the opening cysteine and the closing phenylalanine or tryptophan. A D gene is named only where the DNA matches it firmly. Some rows have no size entry. The others give once, few or many, or a class for an expanded clone.

d_call j_call clone_size v_call cdr3_aa cdr3_nt
NA TRBJ1-5 NA TRBV20-1 CSASRSGQPQHF TGCAGTGCTAGTCGTAGCGGGCAGCCCCAGCATTTT
NA TRBJ2-3 NA TRBV5-4 CASPGGRNEAYTDTQYF TGTGCCAGTCCTGGGGGAAGGAACGAGGCCTACACAGATACGCAGTATTTT
NA TRBJ1-4 NA TRBV29-1 CSVILATNEKLFF TGCAGCGTAATTTTAGCAACTAATGAAAAACTGTTTTTT
NA TRBJ1-5 many TRBV30 CAWSSGRTNQPQHF TGTGCCTGGAGTAGCGGACGTACTAATCAGCCCCAGCATTTT
TRBD1 TRBJ1-2 NA TRBV20-1 CSAGTGSYGYTF TGCAGTGCAGGGACAGGGTCCTATGGCTACACCTTC
NA TRBJ1-2 few TRBV28 CATSPGTYGYTF TGTGCCACATCACCGGGTACCTATGGCTACACCTTC
TRBD2 TRBJ2-1 many TRBV28 CASSPTSGLHNEQFF TGTGCCAGCAGCCCGACTAGCGGGCTACACAATGAGCAGTTCTTC
TRBD2 TRBJ2-1 few TRBV11-3 CASSLDGLAAYNEQFF TGTGCCAGCAGCTTAGATGGACTAGCGGCCTACAATGAGCAGTTCTTC
NA TRBJ2-2 many TRBV7-2 CASSLTGGATGELFF TGTGCCAGCAGCTTGACGGGGGGCGCCACCGGGGAGCTGTTTTTT
NA TRBJ2-1 many TRBV20-1 CSARGRGRNEQFF TGCAGTGCTAGAGGCAGGGGACGAAATGAGCAGTTCTTC
TRBD1 TRBJ1-5 few TRBV25-1 CASSFTGGSQHF TGTGCCAGCAGTTTTACAGGGGGCTCCCAGCATTTT
TRBD1 TRBJ1-5 many TRBV29-1 CSVGGGGIGPQHF TGCAGCGTTGGGGGAGGGGGCATTGGGCCCCAGCATTTT
TRBD1 TRBJ2-2 few TRBV2 CASSPDRGSTGELFF TGTGCCAGCAGTCCAGACAGGGGTAGCACCGGGGAGCTGTTTTTT
NA TRBJ2-7 few TRBV20-1 CSASRTRRSYEQYF TGCAGTGCTAGTCGTACAAGAAGGTCCTACGAGCAGTACTTC
NA TRBJ2-7 NA TRBV7-2 CASSLGAGYEQYF TGTGCCAGCAGCTTAGGGGCCGGCTACGAGCAGTACTTC
NA TRBJ2-4 NA TRBV7-9 CASSLMAGENIQYF TGTGCCAGCAGCTTAATGGCAGGGGAAAACATTCAGTACTTC
NA TRBJ2-5 many TRBV5-1 CASSLDMYQETQYF TGCGCCAGCAGCTTGGATATGTACCAAGAGACCCAGTACTTC
NA TRBJ2-7 few TRBV28 CASNSGSSYEQYF TGTGCCAGCAATTCCGGGAGCTCCTACGAGCAGTACTTC
NA TRBJ1-4 NA TRBV6-5 CASSRQVLNEKLFF TGTGCCAGCAGTCGACAGGTTTTGAATGAAAAACTGTTTTTT
TRBD2 TRBJ2-3 few TRBV12-3/TRBV12-4 CASTQRGRPTDTQYF TGTGCCAGCACTCAGCGGGGCCGCCCCACAGATACGCAGTATTTT
TRBD1 TRBJ1-2 few TRBV30 CAWGQGAEHGYTF TGTGCCTGGGGACAGGGGGCAGAGCATGGCTACACCTTC
TRBD2 TRBJ2-2 many TRBV30 CAWRTLAVDTGELFF TGTGCCTGGAGGACACTAGCGGTCGACACCGGGGAGCTGTTTTTT
TRBD1 TRBJ1-2 many TRBV4-2 CASSQDPRGRDGYTF TGTGCCAGCAGCCAAGATCCGAGGGGGCGCGATGGCTACACCTTC
TRBD2 TRBJ2-1 NA TRBV13 CASSGTSGGGDEQFF TGTGCCAGCAGCGGAACTAGCGGAGGGGGGGATGAGCAGTTCTTC
NA TRBJ1-2 many TRBV29-1 CSVENNYGYTF TGCAGCGTGGAAAACAACTATGGCTACACCTTC
NA TRBJ2-1 once TRBV11-3 CASSSPGDNEQFF TGTGCCAGCAGCTCCCCAGGCGACAATGAGCAGTTCTTC
NA TRBJ2-3 NA TRBV12-3/TRBV12-4 CASSLAGYRTDTQYF TGTGCCAGCAGTTTAGCCGGGTACCGCACAGATACGCAGTATTTT